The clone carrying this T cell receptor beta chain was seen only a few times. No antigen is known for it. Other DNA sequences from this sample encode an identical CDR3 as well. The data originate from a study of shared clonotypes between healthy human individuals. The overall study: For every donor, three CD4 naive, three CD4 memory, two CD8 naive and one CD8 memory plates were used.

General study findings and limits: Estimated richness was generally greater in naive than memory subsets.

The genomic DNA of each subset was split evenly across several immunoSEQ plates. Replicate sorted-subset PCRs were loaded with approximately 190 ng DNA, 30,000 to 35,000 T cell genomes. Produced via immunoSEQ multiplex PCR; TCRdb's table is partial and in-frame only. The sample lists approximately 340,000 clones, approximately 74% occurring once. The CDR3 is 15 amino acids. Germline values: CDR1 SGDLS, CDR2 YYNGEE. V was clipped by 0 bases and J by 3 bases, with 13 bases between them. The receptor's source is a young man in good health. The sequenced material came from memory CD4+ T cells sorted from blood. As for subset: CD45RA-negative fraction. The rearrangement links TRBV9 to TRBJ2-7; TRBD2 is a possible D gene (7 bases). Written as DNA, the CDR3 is TGTGCCAGCAGCGTAGGTAGGGGGGGTCTCTACGAGCAGTACTTC. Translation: CASSVGRGGLYEQYF.